These 11 T cell receptor beta chains originate from one sample sequenced in a study of regulatory T cells in long-lasting Graves disease. Library construction for TCR beta used iRepertoire HTBI primers and Arm-PCR of CDR3 regions. TCRdb used MiXCR to reprocess the multiplex PCR reads, holding one entry per CDR3 protein. The sample lists about 660,000 distinct CDR3 sequences; approximately 31% were seen once. Time point described: persistent/refractory GD, antithyroid drugs over 5 years with positive TRAb. Researchers made the TCR library from RNA that was extracted from PBMCs. Sequenced here: peripheral blood mononuclear cells (PBMCs), sampled when the disease was refractory, from a patient treated with antithyroid drugs. These receptors were obtained from a female donor with Graves disease.

The chain carries TRBV11-2 and TRBJ2-2; maybe TRBD2 (7 bases). CDR1 is SGHAT and CDR2 is FQNNGV in the germline V gene. The CDR3 sequence is 17 residues long. V lost 6 bases and J lost 1, with 18 bases in between. DNA of the CDR3: TGTGCCAGCAGACCGGGGGGCATAACGCGGAACACCGGGGAGCTGTTTTTT. Translation: CASRPGGITRNTGELFF.

The chain combines TRBV12-3 or TRBV12-4 with TRBJ2-5, with D maybe TRBD2 (5 bases). The CDR3 is 15 residues long. V lost 1 base to trimming and J lost 5 bases, with 14 bases between them. The chain's CDR3 is CASSLGLAGLETQYF. Written as DNA, the CDR3 is TGTGCCAGCAGTTTAGGGCTAGCCGGTCTCGAGACCCAGTACTTC.

This clonotype occurred a few times. The V call is TRBV5-1, the J call TRBJ1-2; unclear D gene. The CDR3 is made up of 13 amino acids. With 0 bases removed from V and 13 bases from J, the gap between germline ends came to 16 bases. Germline CDR1 reads SGHRS; CDR2 reads YFSETQ. This CDR3 reads CASSLDVVGPPTF. In nucleotides, the CDR3 is TGCGCCAGCAGCTTGGATGTGGTCGGGCCCCCCACCTTC.

There are a few counts of this clonotype. The rearrangement links TRBV19 to TRBJ2-1; 12 bases agree with TRBD1. CDR3 size: 15 residues. Per germline, CDR1 LNHDA and CDR2 SQIVND (reference sequence). J gave up 8 bases and V 7 bases, and 9 bases lay outside the gene matches. CDR3 amino acids: CASNIRDRGLDEQFF. In DNA form, the CDR3 reads TGTGCCAGTAACATCCGGGACAGGGGGCTCGATGAGCAGTTCTTC. Full variable domain (missing parts from reference TRBV19 and TRBJ2-1): DGGITQSPKYLFRKEGQNVTLSCEQNLNHDAMYWYRQDPGQGLRLIYYSQIVNDFQKGDIAEGYSVSREKKESFPLTVTSAQKNPTAFYLCASNIRDRGLDEQFFGPGTRLTVL.

V usage is TRBV7-4 and J usage is TRBJ2-7, with D tentatively TRBD2 (5 bases). V was cut by 1 base and J by 2 bases, with 12 bases left in between. CDR1 SGHVT and CDR2 SQSDAQ come from the germline V gene. This CDR3 spans 15 amino acids. The CDR3 DNA follows: TGTGCCAGCAGCTTAGATGGGAGCCCAACCTACGAGCAGTACTTC. Encoded protein: CASSLDGSPTYEQYF.

The chain employs TRBV29-1 and TRBJ2-7; 8 nucleotides agree with TRBD2. CDR3 size: 15 residues. CDR1 and CDR2 from the germline V gene are SQVTM and ANQGSEA. V lost 3 bases and J lost 3; bases outside the gene matches: 10. This CDR3 reads CSVDAPRGGDYEQYF. The CDR3 nucleotides read TGCAGCGTTGATGCACCCCGGGGGGGGGACTACGAGCAGTACTTC.

This clonotype was seen repeatedly, ten times or more. V is TRBV11-2 and J is TRBJ2-5; D may be TRBD2 (6 bases). V dropped 4 bases and J dropped 5 bases, with 14 bases sitting between them. Germline V gives CDR1 SGHAT, CDR2 FQNNGV. The CDR3 runs to 14 residues. This CDR3 reads CASSSEGLEETQYF. DNA for the CDR3: TGTGCCAGCAGCTCGGAGGGGCTAGAGGAGACCCAGTACTTC.

This clonotype was seen only a few times. The CDR3 region is CSAREGIRAYEQYF. In nucleotides, the CDR3 is TGCAGTGCTAGAGAAGGGATCCGAGCCTACGAGCAGTACTTC. J is TRBJ2-7 and V is TRBV20-1; D ambiguous. Germline CDR1 reads DFQATT; CDR2 reads SNEGSKA (reference sequence). This CDR3 comprises 14 residues. Trimming cost V 0 bases and J 2 bases, with 11 bases left between them.

DNA for the CDR3: TGCAGCGTTGAACTGGGGGACAGGGGTGTTTACGAGCAGTACTTC. Amino acid sequence: CSVELGDRGVYEQYF. V and J are TRBV29-1 and TRBJ2-7, with TRBD1 matching over 10 bases. V was clipped by 2 bases and J by 4 bases; unmatched bases: 8. CDR3 size: 15 residues. In germline, CDR1 is SQVTM, CDR2 ANQGSEA.

This chain uses TRBV6-1 with TRBJ2-7; unclear D gene. Trimming stripped 11 bases from V and 1 base from J, with 18 bases between. The germline V gene has CDR1 MNHNS and CDR2 SASEGT. This CDR3 contains 14 residues. As DNA, the CDR3 is TGTGCCGTGATTGACCGACTGGATTCCTACGAGCAGTACTTC. Translated, it gives CAVIDRLDSYEQYF.

This clonotype was counted a few times. The chain combines TRBV20-1 with TRBJ2-7; a weak D match, TRBD2 (5 bases). Germline V gene data show CDR1 as DFQATT and CDR2 as SNEGSKA (reference sequence). Between the trimmed V and J ends, which lost 3 bases and 4 bases, there was a span of 13 bases. The CDR3 length is 13 residues. DNA for the CDR3: TGCAGTGCTAGTGCGGACTTAACTTACGAGCAGTACTTC. It yields the protein CSASADLTYEQYF.